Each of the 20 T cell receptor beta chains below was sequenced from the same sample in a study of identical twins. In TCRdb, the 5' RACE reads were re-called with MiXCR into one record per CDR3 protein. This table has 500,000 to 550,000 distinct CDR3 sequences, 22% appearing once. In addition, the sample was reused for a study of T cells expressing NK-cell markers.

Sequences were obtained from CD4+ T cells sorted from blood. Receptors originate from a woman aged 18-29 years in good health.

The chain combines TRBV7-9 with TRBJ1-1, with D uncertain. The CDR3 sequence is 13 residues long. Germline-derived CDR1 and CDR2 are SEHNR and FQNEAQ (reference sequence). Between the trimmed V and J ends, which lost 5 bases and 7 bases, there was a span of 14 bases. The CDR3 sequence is CASSPGRLGEAFF. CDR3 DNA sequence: TGTGCCAGCAGCCCTGGGAGGTTGGGTGAAGCTTTCTTT.

DNA for the CDR3: TGCGCCAGCAGCCAAGCAGGGGGACTACAGGGGACCGGGGAGCTGTTTTTT. Residues: CASSQAGGLQGTGELFF. This chain uses TRBV4-1 with TRBJ2-2; the D call may be TRBD1 or TRBD2 (7 bases each). Germline V lookup: CDR1 MGHRA, CDR2 YSYEKL. The CDR3 covers 17 residues. Trimming cost V 1 base and J 5 bases, with 17 bases left between them.

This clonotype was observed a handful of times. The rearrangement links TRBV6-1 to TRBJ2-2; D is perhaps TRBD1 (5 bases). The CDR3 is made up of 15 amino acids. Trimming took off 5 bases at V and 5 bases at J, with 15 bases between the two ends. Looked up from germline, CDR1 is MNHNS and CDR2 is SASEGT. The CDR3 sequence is CASSPQGLGTGELFF. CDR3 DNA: TGTGCCAGCAGTCCCCAGGGCCTAGGGACCGGGGAGCTGTTTTTT.

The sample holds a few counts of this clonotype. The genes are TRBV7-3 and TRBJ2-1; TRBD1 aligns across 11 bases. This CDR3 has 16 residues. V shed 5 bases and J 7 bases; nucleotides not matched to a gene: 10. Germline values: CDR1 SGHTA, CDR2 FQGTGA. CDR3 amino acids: CASSRSGTGGFNEQFF. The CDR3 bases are TGTGCCAGCAGCCGATCCGGGACAGGGGGTTTTAATGAGCAGTTCTTC.

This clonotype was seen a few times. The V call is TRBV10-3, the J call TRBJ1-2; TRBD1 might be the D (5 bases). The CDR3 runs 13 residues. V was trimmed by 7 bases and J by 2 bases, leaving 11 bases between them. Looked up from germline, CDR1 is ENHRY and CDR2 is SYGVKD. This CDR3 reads CAITPTANYGYTF. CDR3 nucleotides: TGTGCCATCACCCCGACAGCAAACTATGGCTACACCTTC.

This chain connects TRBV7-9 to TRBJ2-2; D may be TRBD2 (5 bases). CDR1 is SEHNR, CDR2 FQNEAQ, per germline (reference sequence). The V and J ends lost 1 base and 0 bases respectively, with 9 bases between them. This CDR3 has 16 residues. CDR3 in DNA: TGTGCCAGCAGCTTAGTTAGCGTTTCGAACACCGGGGAGCTGTTTTTT. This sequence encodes CASSLVSVSNTGELFF.

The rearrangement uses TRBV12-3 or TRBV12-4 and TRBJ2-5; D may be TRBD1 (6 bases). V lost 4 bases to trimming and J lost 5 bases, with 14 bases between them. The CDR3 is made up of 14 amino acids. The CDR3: CASSSHGGVETQYF. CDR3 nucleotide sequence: TGTGCCAGCAGTTCCCATGGGGGCGTGGAGACCCAGTACTTC.

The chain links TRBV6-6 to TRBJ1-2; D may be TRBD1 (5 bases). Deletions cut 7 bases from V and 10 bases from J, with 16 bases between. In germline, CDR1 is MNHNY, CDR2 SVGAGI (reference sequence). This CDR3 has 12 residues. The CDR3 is CASNDLGTLYTF. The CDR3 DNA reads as TGTGCCAGCAACGACCTGGGGACGCTCTACACCTTC.

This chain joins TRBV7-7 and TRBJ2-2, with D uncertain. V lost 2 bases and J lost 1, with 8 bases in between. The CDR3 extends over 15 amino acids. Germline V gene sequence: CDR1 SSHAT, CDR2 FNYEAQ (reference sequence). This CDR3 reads CASSLRAQNTGELFF. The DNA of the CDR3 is TGTGCCAGCAGCTTAAGAGCGCAGAACACCGGGGAGCTGTTTTTT. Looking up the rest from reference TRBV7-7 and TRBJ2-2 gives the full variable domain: GAGVSQSPRYKVTKRGQDVTLRCDPISSHATLYWYQQALGQGPEFLTYFNYEAQPDKSGLPSDRFSAERPEGSISTLTIQRTEQRDSAMYRCASSLRAQNTGELFFGEGSRLTVL.

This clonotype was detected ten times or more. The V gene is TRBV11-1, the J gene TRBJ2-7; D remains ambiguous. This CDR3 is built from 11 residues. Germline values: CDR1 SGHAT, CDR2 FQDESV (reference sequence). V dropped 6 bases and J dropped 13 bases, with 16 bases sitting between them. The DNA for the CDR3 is TGTGCCAGCAGGCAGTCCAAGGGAATTTACTTC. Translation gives CASRQSKGIYF.

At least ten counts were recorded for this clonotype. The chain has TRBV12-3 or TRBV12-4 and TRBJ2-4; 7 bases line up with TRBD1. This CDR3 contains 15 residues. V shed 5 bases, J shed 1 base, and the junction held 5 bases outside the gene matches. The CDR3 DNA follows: TGTGCCAGCAGTCTCGACAGGGACGCCAAAAACATTCAGTACTTC. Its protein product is CASSLDRDAKNIQYF.

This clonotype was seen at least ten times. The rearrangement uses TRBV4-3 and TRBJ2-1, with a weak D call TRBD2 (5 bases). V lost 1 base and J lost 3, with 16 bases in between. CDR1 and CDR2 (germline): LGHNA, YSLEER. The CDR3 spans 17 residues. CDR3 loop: CASSQGWGAAYYNEQFF. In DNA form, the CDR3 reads TGCGCCAGCAGCCAAGGTTGGGGAGCGGCATACTACAATGAGCAGTTCTTC.

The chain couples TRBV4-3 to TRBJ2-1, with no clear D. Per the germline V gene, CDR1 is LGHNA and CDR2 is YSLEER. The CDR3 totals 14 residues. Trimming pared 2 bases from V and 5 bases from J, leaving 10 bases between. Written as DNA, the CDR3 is TGCGCCAGCAGCCAAACTCTGTCTCACAATGAGCAGTTCTTC. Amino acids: CASSQTLSHNEQFF.

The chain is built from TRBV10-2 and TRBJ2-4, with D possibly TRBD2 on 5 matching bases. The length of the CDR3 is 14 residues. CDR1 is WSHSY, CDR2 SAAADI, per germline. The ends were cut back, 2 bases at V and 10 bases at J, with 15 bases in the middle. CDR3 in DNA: TGCGCCAGCAGTGAGGTGAGAGGGAGAGTGATTCAGTACTTC. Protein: CASSEVRGRVIQYF.

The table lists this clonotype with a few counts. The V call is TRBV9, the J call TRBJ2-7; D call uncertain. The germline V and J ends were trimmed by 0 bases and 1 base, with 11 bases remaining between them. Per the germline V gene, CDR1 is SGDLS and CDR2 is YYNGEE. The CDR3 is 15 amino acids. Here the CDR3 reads CASSVGSPNSYEQYF. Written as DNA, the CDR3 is TGTGCCAGCAGCGTAGGGTCGCCGAATTCCTACGAGCAGTACTTC. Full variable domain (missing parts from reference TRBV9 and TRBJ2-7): DSGVTQTPKHLITATGQRVTLRCSPRSGDLSVYWYQQSLDQGLQFLIQYYNGEERAKGNILERFSAQQFPDLHSELNLSSLELGDSALYFCASSVGSPNSYEQYFGPGTRLTVT.

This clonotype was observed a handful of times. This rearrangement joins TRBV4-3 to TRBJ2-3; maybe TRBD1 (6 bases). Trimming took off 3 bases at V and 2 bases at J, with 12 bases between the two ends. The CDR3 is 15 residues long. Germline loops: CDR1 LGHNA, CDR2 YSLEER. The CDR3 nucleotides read TGCGCCAGCAGCCAGAGGTGGACAGTCACAGATACGCAGTATTTT. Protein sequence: CASSQRWTVTDTQYF.

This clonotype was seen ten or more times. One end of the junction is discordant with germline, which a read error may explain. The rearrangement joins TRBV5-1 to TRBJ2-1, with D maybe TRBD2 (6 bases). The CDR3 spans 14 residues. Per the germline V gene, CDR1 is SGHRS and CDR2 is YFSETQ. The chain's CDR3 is CASSPGSSYNEQFF. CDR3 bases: TGTGCCAGCAGCCCCGGGAGCTCCTACAATGAGCAGTTCTTC. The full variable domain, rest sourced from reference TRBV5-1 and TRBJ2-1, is KAGVTQTPRYLIKTRGQQVTLSCSPISGHRSVSWYQQTPGQGLQFLFEYFSETQRNKGNFPGRFSGRQFSNSRSEMNVSTLELGDSALYLCASSPGSSYNEQFFGPGTRLTVL.

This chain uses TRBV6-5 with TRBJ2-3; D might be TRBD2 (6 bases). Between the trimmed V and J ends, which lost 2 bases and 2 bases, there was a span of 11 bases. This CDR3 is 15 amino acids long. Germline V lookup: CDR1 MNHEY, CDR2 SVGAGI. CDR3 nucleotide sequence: TGTGCCAGCAGTTACGGGACTCCTACCACAGATACGCAGTATTTT. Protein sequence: CASSYGTPTTDTQYF.

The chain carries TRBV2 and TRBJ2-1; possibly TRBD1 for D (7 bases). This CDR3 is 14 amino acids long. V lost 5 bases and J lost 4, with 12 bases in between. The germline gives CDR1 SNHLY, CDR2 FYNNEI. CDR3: CASSRTGGYNEQFF. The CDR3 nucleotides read TGTGCCAGCAGTCGGACAGGAGGGTACAATGAGCAGTTCTTC.

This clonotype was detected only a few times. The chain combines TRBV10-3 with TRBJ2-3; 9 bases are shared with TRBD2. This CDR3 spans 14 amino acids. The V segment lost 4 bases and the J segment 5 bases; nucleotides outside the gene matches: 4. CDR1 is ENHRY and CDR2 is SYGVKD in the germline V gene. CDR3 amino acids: CAISAPREGDTQYF. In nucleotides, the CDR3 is TGTGCCATCAGTGCTCCGCGGGAGGGAGATACGCAGTATTTT.